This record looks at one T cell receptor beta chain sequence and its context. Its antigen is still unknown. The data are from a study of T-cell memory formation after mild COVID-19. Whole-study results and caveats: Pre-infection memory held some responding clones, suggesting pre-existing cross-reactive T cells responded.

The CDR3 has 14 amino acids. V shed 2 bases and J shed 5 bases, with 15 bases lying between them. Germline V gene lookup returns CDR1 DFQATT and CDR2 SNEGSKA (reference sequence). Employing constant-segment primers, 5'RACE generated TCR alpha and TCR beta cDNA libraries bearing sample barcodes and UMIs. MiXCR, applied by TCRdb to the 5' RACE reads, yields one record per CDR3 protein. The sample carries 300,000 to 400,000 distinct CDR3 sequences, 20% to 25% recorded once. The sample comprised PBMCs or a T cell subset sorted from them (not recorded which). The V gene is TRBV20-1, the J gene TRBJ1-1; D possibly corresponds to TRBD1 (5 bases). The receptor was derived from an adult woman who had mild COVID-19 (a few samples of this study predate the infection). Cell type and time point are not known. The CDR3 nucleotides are TGCAGTGCTAGAAAGAGGGGAGTGTGGACTGAAGCTTTCTTT. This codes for CSARKRGVWTEAFF.